One T cell receptor beta chain is described in this entry. No DNA is given; TCRdb re-called the 5' RACE reads and lists each CDR3 protein once. This sample's clone table lists about 380,000 distinct CDR3 sequences. This record belongs to a study of T cells expressing NK-cell markers. The overall study: Underlying the TCR beta repertoires were sorted CD3+CD56+NKG2C+, CD3+CD56+NKG2C- and CD3+CD56-NKG2C+ T cells.

The CDR3 runs 13 residues. Germline CDR1 SGHVS, CDR2 FQNEAQ. The material sequenced was blood T cells: a sorted CD56 or NKG2C T cell subset, CD4+ or CD8+ T cells, or bulk PBMC T cells (not recorded which). The receptor was isolated from a man aged 18 to 69 in good health. The chain has TRBV7-8 and TRBJ1-5; TCRdb gives TRBD1 as the D gene, but with no DNA this cannot be confirmed. The CDR3: CASSLYRDQPQHF.